The clone carrying this T cell receptor beta chain was seen only a few times. The assay was immunoSEQ multiplex PCR, and TCRdb's table has in-frame clones only and misses some. The table records tens of thousands of clones, around four fifths of them present only once. This CDR3 is built from 15 residues. Germline CDR1 MNHEY, CDR2 SVGAGI. The V segment lost 1 base and the J segment 4 bases; nucleotides outside the gene matches: 0. The data stem from a study of blood T cell repertoires in COVID-19. In the study overall: PBMCs, B-cell-depleted T cells, or T cells provided the cDNA or gDNA that made up the material.

The rearrangement joins TRBV6-5 to TRBJ2-7, with 14 nucleotides matching TRBD2. This clonotype was sampled from a man aged 55 to 70 with COVID-19, enrolled during active disease. The specimen was peripheral blood. The chain's CDR3 is CASSYWTSGGYEQYF. CDR3 nucleotide sequence: TGTGCCAGCAGTTACTGGACTAGCGGGGGGTACGAGCAGTACTTC.